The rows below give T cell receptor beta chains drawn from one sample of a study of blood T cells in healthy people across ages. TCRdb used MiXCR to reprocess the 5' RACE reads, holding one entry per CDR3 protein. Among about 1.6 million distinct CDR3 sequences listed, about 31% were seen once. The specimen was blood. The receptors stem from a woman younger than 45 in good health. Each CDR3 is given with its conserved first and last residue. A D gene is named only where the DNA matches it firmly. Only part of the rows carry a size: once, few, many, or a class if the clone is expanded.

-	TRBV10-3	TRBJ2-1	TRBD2	CVISEVREGNEQFF	TGTGTCATCAGTGAGGTGCGGGAGGGCAATGAGCAGTTCTTC
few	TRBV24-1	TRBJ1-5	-	CATSDVGRNQPQHF	TGTGCCACCAGTGATGTGGGCCGGAATCAGCCCCAGCATTTT
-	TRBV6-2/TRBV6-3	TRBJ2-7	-	CASRDSQSSYEQYF	TGTGCCAGCAGGGACTCACAGAGCTCCTACGAGCAGTACTTC
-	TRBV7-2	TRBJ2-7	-	CASSRQRGDEQYF	TGTGCCAGCAGCCGTCAACGGGGTGACGAGCAGTACTTC
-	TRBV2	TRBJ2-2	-	CASNNWNAGELFF	TGTGCCAGCAATAACTGGAACGCCGGGGAGCTGTTTTTT
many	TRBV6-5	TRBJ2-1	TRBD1	CASSYDRGNEQFF	TGTGCCAGCAGTTACGACAGGGGGAATGAGCAGTTCTTC
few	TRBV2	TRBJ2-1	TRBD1	CASLPPGTGSNEQFF	TGTGCCAGCCTCCCCCCCGGGACAGGGAGCAATGAGCAGTTCTTC
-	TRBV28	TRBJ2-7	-	CATRASTTYEQYF	TGTGCCACTCGTGCATCGACTACCTACGAGCAGTACTTC
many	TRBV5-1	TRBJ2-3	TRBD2	CASSLDGGGATDTQYF	TGCGCCAGCAGCTTGGATGGCGGGGGGGCCACAGATACGCAGTATTTT
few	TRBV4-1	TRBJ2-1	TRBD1	CASSRKSGGGGLEQFF	TGCGCCAGCAGCCGGAAATCAGGGGGCGGAGGACTTGAGCAGTTCTTC
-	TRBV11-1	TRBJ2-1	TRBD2	CASSEERGIYNEQFF	TGTGCCAGCAGTGAGGAGCGGGGAATCTACAATGAGCAGTTCTTC
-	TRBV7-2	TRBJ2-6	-	CASSRVGGGSGANVLTF	TGTGCCAGCAGCCGTGTTGGGGGCGGCTCTGGGGCCAACGTCCTGACTTTC
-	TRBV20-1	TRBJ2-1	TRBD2	CSAREYVAGVAGEQFF	TGCAGTGCTAGAGAGTACGTGGCGGGAGTGGCTGGTGAGCAGTTCTTC
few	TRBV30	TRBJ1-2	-	CAWTGPLLDGYTF	TGTGCCTGGACAGGTCCTCTTCTGGATGGCTACACCTTC
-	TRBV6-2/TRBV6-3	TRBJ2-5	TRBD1	CASSYDIFETGESETQYF	TGTGCCAGCAGTTACGATATCTTCGAGACAGGGGAATCGGAGACCCAGTACTTC
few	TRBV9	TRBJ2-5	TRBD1	CASSVDNRGETQYF	TGTGCCAGCAGCGTGGATAACAGGGGTGAGACCCAGTACTTC
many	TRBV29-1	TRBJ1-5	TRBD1	CSTGGGNNQPQHF	TGCAGCACCGGAGGGGGCAACAATCAGCCCCAGCATTTT
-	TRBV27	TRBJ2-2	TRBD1	CASSPTGQGGVGELFF	TGTGCCAGCAGTCCGACGGGACAGGGAGGAGTGGGGGAGCTGTTTTTT
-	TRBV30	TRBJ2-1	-	CTWSGLVSYNEQFF	TGTACCTGGAGTGGTCTCGTCTCCTACAATGAGCAGTTCTTC
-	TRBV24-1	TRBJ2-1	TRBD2	CATSEPGGLEQFF	TGTGCCACCAGTGAACCGGGAGGTCTTGAGCAGTTCTTC
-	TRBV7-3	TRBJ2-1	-	CASSSRYGTPGTSYNEQFF	TGTGCCAGCAGCTCCCGGTACGGGACGCCGGGGACCTCCTACAATGAGCAGTTCTTC
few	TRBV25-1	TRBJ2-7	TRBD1	CASSVPGQGSHEQYF	TGTGCCAGCAGTGTTCCGGGACAGGGCTCCCACGAGCAGTACTTC
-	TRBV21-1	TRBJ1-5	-	CASSKVTNSCLQPQHF	TGTGCCAGCAGCAAAGTTACGAATTCCTGCCTCCAGCCCCAGCATTTT
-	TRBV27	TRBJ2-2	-	CASSFIRGRTGELFF	TGTGCCAGCAGTTTCATCAGGGGACGCACCGGGGAGCTGTTTTTT
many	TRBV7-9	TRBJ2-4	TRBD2	CATASGADKNIQYF	TGTGCCACGGCAAGCGGGGCCGACAAAAACATTCAGTACTTC
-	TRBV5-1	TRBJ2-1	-	CASSLRDFPRDNEQFF	TGCGCCAGCAGCCTACGCGACTTCCCGCGAGACAATGAGCAGTTCTTC
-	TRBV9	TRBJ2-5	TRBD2	CASSSSLGLAIRGQETQYF	TGTGCCAGCAGCTCCAGTTTGGGACTAGCTATAAGGGGCCAAGAGACCCAGTACTTC
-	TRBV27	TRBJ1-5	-	CASSLGKTGVNQPQHF	TGTGCCAGCAGTCTCGGTAAAACAGGAGTAAATCAGCCCCAGCATTTT
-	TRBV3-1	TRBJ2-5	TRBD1	CASSQTTGEETQYF	TGTGCCAGCAGCCAGACCACAGGGGAAGAGACCCAGTACTTC
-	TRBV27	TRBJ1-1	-	CASSSEGDTEAFF	TGTGCCAGCAGCTCCGAGGGGGACACTGAAGCTTTCTTT
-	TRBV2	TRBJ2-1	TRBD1	CASTEGQGFTNEQFF	TGTGCCAGCACCGAGGGACAGGGGTTTACGAATGAGCAGTTCTTC
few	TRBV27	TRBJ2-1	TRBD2	CASSEGTSGSYNEQFF	TGTGCCAGCAGCGAGGGGACTAGCGGGAGCTACAATGAGCAGTTCTTC
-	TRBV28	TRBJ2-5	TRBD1	CASSFAGQGGYQQYF	TGTGCCAGCAGTTTTGCGGGACAGGGGGGATATCAGCAGTACTTC
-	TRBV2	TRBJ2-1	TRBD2	CASSELAGPSNEQFF	TGTGCCAGCAGTGAACTAGCGGGGCCCTCCAATGAGCAGTTCTTC
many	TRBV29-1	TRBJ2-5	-	CSVGGGETQYF	TGCAGCGTTGGTGGGGGAGAGACCCAGTACTTC
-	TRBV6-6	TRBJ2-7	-	CASSYSSPNSYEQYF	TGTGCCAGCAGTTACTCGTCACCTAACTCCTACGAGCAGTACTTC
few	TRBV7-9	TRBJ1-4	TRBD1	CASSLRQGREKLFF	TGTGCCAGCAGCTTAAGACAGGGGCGGGAAAAACTGTTTTTT
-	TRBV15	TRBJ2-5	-	CATSRVSRQETQYF	TGTGCCACCAGCAGAGTTTCAAGACAAGAGACCCAGTACTTC
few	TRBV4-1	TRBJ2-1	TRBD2	CASSQDSSGGKRSYNEQFF	TGCGCCAGCAGCCAAGATAGTAGCGGGGGTAAACGCTCCTACAATGAGCAGTTCTTC
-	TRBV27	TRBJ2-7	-	CASRSTFTSYEQYF	TGTGCCAGCAGGTCAACGTTCACCTCCTACGAGCAGTACTTC
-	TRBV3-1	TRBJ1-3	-	CASSTGRGSGNTIYF	TGTGCCAGCAGCACGGGACGCGGCTCTGGAAACACCATATATTTT
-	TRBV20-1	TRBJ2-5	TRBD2	CSAHTGLAGVGETQYF	TGCAGTGCTCACACTGGACTAGCGGGAGTAGGGGAGACCCAGTACTTC
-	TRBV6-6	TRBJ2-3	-	CASTSLGDIRTDTQYF	TGTGCCAGCACGTCTCTTGGAGACATTCGGACAGATACGCAGTATTTT
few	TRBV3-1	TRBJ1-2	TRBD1	CASSLAGTDTYSYTF	TGTGCCAGCAGCCTGGCCGGGACAGATACCTATAGCTACACCTTC
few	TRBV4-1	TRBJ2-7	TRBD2	CASSHVLAGSSYEQYF	TGCGCCAGCAGCCATGTTCTAGCGGGGTCCTCCTACGAGCAGTACTTC
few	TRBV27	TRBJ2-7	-	CASSLVSARRDEQYF	TGTGCCAGCAGTTTAGTATCAGCTCGGAGAGACGAGCAGTACTTC
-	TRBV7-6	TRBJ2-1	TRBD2	CASSFPPGLAANEQFF	TGTGCCAGCAGCTTCCCTCCGGGACTAGCGGCTAATGAGCAGTTCTTC
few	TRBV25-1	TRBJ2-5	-	CASSERARSQETQYF	TGTGCCAGCAGTGAACGTGCTCGCTCCCAAGAGACCCAGTACTTC
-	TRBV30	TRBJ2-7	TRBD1	CAWSWTGPYEQYF	TGTGCCTGGAGTTGGACAGGTCCCTACGAGCAGTACTTC